These 14 T cell receptor beta chains came from one sample sequenced in a study of B cell selection in AIRE deficiency. The regulatory T cell sort gate was CD4+CD25hiCD127low/negative. Some clones are missing from TCRdb's copy, which holds only in-frame ones; the method was immunoSEQ multiplex PCR. The table lists roughly 18,000 clones, around 93% of them singletons. Sample: CD4+CD25+ Tregs sorted from PBMCs. The source is a human donor in good health.

The rearrangement uses TRBV10-2 and TRBJ2-7; TRBD2 agrees at 14 bases. Per germline, CDR1 WSHSY and CDR2 SAAADI. V shed 8 bases, J shed 2 bases, and the junction held 14 bases outside the gene matches. This CDR3 has 18 residues. CDR3 coding DNA: TGCGCCAGCGCGCACAGGGTGGGACTAGCGGGAGAGCCCTACGAGCAGTACTTC. Translated, it gives CASAHRVGLAGEPYEQYF.

This rearrangement joins TRBV6-6 to TRBJ2-7; the D call may be TRBD1 or TRBD2 (5 bases each). The V gene lost 8 bases and the J gene lost 2 bases, with 13 bases spanning the gap. Germline V gene sequence: CDR1 MNHNY, CDR2 SVGAGI (reference sequence). CDR3 length: 13 residues. DNA for the CDR3: TGTGCCAGCCGCAGTACGGGGCCCTACGAGCAGTACTTC. Its translation is CASRSTGPYEQYF.

The chain couples TRBV5-5 to TRBJ1-2; D might be TRBD1 (5 bases). CDR3 length: 12 residues. Trimming pared 3 bases from V and 5 bases from J, leaving 8 bases between. Germline CDR1 SGHKS, CDR2 YYEKEE (reference sequence). The CDR3, as DNA: TGTGCCAGCAGCTCCCAGGGTTATGGCTACACCTTC. Residues: CASSSQGYGYTF.

The rearrangement links TRBV9 to TRBJ1-6, with unresolved D. The CDR3 contains 12 residues. The V and J ends lost 1 base and 7 bases respectively, with 3 bases between them. Germline lookup yields CDR1 SGDLS and CDR2 YYNGEE. CDR3 loop: CASSVPNSPLHF. CDR3 coding DNA: TGTGCCAGCAGCGTACCCAATTCACCCCTCCACTTT.

This clone showed up just once. The rearrangement links TRBV5-1 to TRBJ1-5; D is perhaps TRBD1 (6 bases). The CDR3 spans 13 residues. Germline CDR1 and CDR2: SGHRS and YFSETQ. Trimming took 5 bases from V and 6 from J, leaving 12 bases between them. CDR3 in amino acids: CASRTGFGQPQHF. In DNA form, the CDR3 reads TGCGCCAGCAGAACAGGGTTCGGTCAGCCCCAGCATTTT.

J is TRBJ2-5 and V is TRBV5-4, with no clear D. Between the trimmed V and J ends, which lost 0 bases and 1 base, there was a span of 10 bases. The CDR3 is 15 amino acids. Germline V gene lookup returns CDR1 SGHNT and CDR2 YYREEE (reference sequence). CDR3: CASSLGLAVQETQYF. In DNA form, the CDR3 reads TGTGCCAGCAGCTTGGGGCTCGCAGTCCAAGAGACCCAGTACTTC.

The V call is TRBV27, the J call TRBJ2-7; 11 nucleotides match TRBD2. J was trimmed by 1 base and V by 1 base; bases with no gene match: 12. CDR1 and CDR2 (germline): MNHEY, SMNVEV (reference sequence). The CDR3 extends over 19 amino acids. CDR3: CASSLLAPTSGRVSYEQYF. The CDR3 DNA sequence: TGTGCCAGCAGTTTATTGGCCCCAACTAGCGGGAGAGTTTCCTACGAGCAGTACTTC.

This clone was recorded only once. This chain joins TRBV28 and TRBJ1-1; D may be TRBD1 (5 bases). The CDR3 contains 12 residues. CDR1 and CDR2 (germline): MDHEN, SYDVKM. Trimming took 3 bases from V and 9 from J, leaving 11 bases between them. In DNA, the CDR3 is TGTGCCAGCAGTTTGGGGCCAGGGAAAGCTTTCTTT. It encodes CASSLGPGKAFF.

The V and J genes are TRBV5-1 and TRBJ1-6; D ambiguous. The CDR3 contains 13 residues. Between the trimmed V and J ends, which lost 0 bases and 7 bases, there was a span of 5 bases. Germline assignment: CDR1 SGHRS and CDR2 YFSETQ. Written as DNA, the CDR3 is TGCGCCAGCAGCTTGGAACGGAATTCACCCCTCCACTTT. Its protein product is CASSLERNSPLHF.

The chain recombines TRBV7-9 with TRBJ2-3; 7 bases agree with TRBD2. Germline CDR1 and CDR2: SEHNR and FQNEAQ (reference sequence). The V segment lost 5 bases and the J segment 4 bases; nucleotides outside the gene matches: 9. The CDR3 has 15 residues. CDR3 residues: CASSAMRGRADTQYF. CDR3 sequence (DNA): TGTGCCAGCAGCGCCATGAGAGGGAGGGCAGATACGCAGTATTTT.

This chain links TRBV5-1 with TRBJ2-5; 10 bases align to TRBD2. V shed 4 bases and J 4 bases; nucleotides not matched to a gene: 16. Germline values: CDR1 SGHRS, CDR2 YFSETQ. The CDR3 sequence is 18 residues long. Written as DNA, the CDR3 is TGCGCCAGCAGCATTACCCCAGCGGGAGGGCCTCCTGTAGAGACCCAGTACTTC. Residues: CASSITPAGGPPVETQYF.

J is TRBJ2-1 and V is TRBV5-1; 9 nucleotides agree with TRBD2. Germline V lookup: CDR1 SGHRS, CDR2 YFSETQ. The CDR3 runs 16 residues. V gave up 0 bases and J gave up 5 bases; unmatched junction bases: 6. The CDR3 bases are TGCGCCAGCAGCTTGGAGGCGGGAGGGCCACACAATGAGCAGTTCTTC. Translated: CASSLEAGGPHNEQFF.

This sequence joins TRBV6-1 and TRBJ1-2, with TRBD1 matching 7 bases. The CDR3 loop spans 15 amino acids. V trimming: 8 bases; J trimming: 0 bases; junction bases outside the gene matches: 9. Germline V gene sequence: CDR1 MNHNS, CDR2 SASEGT. In DNA, the CDR3 is TGTGCCAGCCGCGGGACAGTAATAGCTAACTATGGCTACACCTTC. It specifies CASRGTVIANYGYTF.

This clone was seen a few times. This chain uses TRBV6-1 with TRBJ1-6; possible D gene TRBD1, 6 bases. Per the germline V gene, CDR1 is MNHNS and CDR2 is SASEGT. Between the trimmed V and J ends, which lost 7 bases and 11 bases, there was a span of 15 bases. CDR3 length: 13 amino acids. Written as DNA, the CDR3 is TGTGCCAGCAATACAGGGATAGCGACACCCCTCCACTTT. Its protein is CASNTGIATPLHF.